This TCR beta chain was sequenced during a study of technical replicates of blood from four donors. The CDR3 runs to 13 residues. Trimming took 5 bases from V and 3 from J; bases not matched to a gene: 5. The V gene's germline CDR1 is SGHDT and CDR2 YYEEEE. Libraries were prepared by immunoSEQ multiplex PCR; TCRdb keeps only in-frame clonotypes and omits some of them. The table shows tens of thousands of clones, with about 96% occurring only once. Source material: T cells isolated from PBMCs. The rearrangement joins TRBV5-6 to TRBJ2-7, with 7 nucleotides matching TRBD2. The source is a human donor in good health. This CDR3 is CASRSGIGYEQYF. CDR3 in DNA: TGTGCCAGCAGGAGCGGGATTGGCTACGAGCAGTACTTC.